This entry is about one T cell receptor beta chain. The antigen is undetermined. The data are from a study of cytomegalovirus exposure and HLA in healthy donors. Study-level background: Earlier work reported about 110 million unique TCR beta sequences from about 170 million T cells. Early on, a data release was issued that held roughly 80 million unique TCRs from HLA-typed donors. General study results and limits: Across donors, most TCRs were seen rarely, yet some public ones were widespread.

Trimming took 1 base from V and 4 from J, leaving 4 bases between them. Germline loops: CDR1 MDHEN, CDR2 SYDVKM. The CDR3 sequence is 13 residues long. Amplification used 60 Vbeta primers and 13 Jbeta primers. The data were produced by immunoSEQ multiplex PCR, yet TCRdb's version contains in-frame clones alone and is incomplete. The sample carries over 150,000 clones, roughly 72% recorded once. Material for sequencing was PBMCs. The TCR was taken from a man in his thirties or forties in good health and CMV-seronegative. J is TRBJ2-2 and V is TRBV28; no clear D. CDR3 sequence: CASSLSITGELFF. CDR3 in DNA: TGTGCCAGCAGTTTATCCATCACCGGGGAGCTGTTTTTT.